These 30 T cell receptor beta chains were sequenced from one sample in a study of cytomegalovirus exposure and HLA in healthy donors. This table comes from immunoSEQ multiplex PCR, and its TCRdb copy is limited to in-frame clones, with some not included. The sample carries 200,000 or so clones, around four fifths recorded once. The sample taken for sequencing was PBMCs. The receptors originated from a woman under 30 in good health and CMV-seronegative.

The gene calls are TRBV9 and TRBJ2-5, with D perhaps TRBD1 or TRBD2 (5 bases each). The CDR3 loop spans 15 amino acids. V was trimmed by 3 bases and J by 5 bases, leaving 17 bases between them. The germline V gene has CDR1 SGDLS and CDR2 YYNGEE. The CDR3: CASSASGTATETQYF. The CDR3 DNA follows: TGTGCCAGCAGCGCCTCCGGGACCGCGACGGAGACCCAGTACTTC.

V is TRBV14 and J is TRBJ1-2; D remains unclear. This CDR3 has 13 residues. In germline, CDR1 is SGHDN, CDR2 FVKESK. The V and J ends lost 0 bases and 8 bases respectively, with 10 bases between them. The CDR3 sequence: CASSQERARGYTF. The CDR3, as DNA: TGTGCCAGCAGCCAAGAACGAGCTCGGGGCTACACCTTC.

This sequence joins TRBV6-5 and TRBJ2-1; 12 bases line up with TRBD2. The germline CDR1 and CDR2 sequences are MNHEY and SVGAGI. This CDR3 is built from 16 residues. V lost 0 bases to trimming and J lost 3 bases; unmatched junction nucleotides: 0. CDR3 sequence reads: CASSYSTSGGYNEQFF. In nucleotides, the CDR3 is TGTGCCAGCAGTTACTCGACTAGCGGGGGCTACAATGAGCAGTTCTTC.

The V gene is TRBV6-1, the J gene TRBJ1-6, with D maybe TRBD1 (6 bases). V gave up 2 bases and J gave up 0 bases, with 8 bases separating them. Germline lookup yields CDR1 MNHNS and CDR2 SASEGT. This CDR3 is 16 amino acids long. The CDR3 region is CASSETGSSYNSPLHF. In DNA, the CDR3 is TGTGCCAGCAGTGAAACAGGGAGCTCCTATAATTCACCCCTCCACTTT.

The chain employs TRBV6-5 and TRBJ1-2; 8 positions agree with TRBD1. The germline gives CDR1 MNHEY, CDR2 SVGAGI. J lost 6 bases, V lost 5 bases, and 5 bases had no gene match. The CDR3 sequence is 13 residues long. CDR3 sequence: CASSRQGRDGYTF. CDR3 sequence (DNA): TGTGCCAGCAGTCGACAGGGGAGGGATGGCTACACCTTC.

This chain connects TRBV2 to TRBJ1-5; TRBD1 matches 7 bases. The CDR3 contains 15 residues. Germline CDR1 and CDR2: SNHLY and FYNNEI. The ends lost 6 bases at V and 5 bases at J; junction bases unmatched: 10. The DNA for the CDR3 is TGTGCCAGCAGGGAGGGGGGGACAGTCGATCAGCCCCAGCATTTT. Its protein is CASREGGTVDQPQHF.

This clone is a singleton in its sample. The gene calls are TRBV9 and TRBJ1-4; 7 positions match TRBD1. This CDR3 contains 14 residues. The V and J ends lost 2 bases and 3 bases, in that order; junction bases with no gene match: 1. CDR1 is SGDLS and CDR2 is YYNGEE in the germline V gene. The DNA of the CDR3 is TGTGCCAGCAGCGTGGGACAGTCTAATGAAAAACTGTTTTTT. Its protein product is CASSVGQSNEKLFF.

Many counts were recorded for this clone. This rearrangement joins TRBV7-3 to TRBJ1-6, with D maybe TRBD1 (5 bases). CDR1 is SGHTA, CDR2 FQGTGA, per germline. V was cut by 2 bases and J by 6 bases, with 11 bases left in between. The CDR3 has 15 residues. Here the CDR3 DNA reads TGTGCCAGCAGCTTACTCGGGACGGGTAATTCACCCCTCCACTTT. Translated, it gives CASSLLGTGNSPLHF.

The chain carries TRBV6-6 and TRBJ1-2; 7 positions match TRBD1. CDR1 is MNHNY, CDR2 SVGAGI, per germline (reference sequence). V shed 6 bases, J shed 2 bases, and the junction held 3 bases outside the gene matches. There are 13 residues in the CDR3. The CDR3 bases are TGTGCCAGCAGGGACAGGTCGAACTATGGCTACACCTTC. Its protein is CASRDRSNYGYTF.

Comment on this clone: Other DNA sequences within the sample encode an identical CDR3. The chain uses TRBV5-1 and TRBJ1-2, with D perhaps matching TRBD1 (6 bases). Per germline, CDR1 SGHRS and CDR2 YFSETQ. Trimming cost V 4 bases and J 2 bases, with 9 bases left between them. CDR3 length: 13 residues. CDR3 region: CASSPGQNYGYTF. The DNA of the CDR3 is TGCGCCAGCAGCCCCGGACAGAACTATGGCTACACCTTC.

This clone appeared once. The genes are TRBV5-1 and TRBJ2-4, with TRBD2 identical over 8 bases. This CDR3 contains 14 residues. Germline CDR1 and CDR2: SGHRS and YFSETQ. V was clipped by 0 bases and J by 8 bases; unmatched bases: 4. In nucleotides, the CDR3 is TGCGCCAGCAGCTTGGCCGGGAGGGTTGACATTCAGTACTTC. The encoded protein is CASSLAGRVDIQYF. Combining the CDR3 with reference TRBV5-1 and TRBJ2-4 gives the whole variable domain KAGVTQTPRYLIKTRGQQVTLSCSPISGHRSVSWYQQTPGQGLQFLFEYFSETQRNKGNFPGRFSGRQFSNSRSEMNVSTLELGDSALYLCASSLAGRVDIQYFGAGTRLSVL.

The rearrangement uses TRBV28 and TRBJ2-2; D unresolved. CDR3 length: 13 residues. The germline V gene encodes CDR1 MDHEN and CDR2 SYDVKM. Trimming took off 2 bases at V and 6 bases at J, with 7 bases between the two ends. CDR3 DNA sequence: TGTGCCAGCAGTTTAGGCAGGCCCGGGGAGCTGTTTTTT. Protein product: CASSLGRPGELFF.

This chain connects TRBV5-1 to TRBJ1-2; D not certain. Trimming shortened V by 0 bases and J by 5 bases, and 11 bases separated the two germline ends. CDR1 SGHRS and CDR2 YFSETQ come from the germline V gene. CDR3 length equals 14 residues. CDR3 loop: CASSLGPRPYGYTF. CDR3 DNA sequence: TGCGCCAGCAGCTTGGGACCCCGGCCTTATGGCTACACCTTC.

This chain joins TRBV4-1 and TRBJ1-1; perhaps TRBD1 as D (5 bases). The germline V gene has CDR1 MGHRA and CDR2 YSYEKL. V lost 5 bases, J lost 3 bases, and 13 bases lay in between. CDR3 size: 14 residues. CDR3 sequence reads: CASSSIGGDTEAFF. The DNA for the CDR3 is TGCGCCAGCAGCTCTATAGGAGGGGACACTGAAGCTTTCTTT.

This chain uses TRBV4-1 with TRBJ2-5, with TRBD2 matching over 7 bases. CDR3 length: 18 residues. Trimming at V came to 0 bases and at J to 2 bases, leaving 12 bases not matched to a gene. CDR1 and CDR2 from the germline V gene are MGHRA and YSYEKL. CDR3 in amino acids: CASSQDRGGGAGQETQYF. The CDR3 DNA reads TGCGCCAGCAGCCAAGATCGTGGGGGGGGAGCGGGGCAAGAGACCCAGTACTTC.

The chain's CDR3 is CASSPLGEKLFF. CDR3 DNA sequence: TGCGCCAGCAGCCCGTTGGGGGAAAAACTGTTTTTT. This chain connects TRBV5-1 to TRBJ1-4, with D hard to call. The CDR3 covers 12 residues. Germline V lookup: CDR1 SGHRS, CDR2 YFSETQ. Trimming removed 4 bases from V and 8 bases from J, with 9 bases in between.

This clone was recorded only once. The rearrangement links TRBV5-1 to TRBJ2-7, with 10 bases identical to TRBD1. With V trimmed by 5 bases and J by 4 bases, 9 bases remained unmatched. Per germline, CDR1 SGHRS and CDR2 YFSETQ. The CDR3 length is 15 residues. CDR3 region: CASRRGTGEPYEQYF. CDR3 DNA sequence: TGCGCCAGCAGGAGAGGGACAGGGGAACCTTACGAGCAGTACTTC.

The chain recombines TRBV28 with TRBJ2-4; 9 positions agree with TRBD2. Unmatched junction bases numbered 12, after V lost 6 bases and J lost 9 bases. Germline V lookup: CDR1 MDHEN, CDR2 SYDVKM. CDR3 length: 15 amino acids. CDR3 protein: CASSSLRGTSSIQYF. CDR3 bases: TGTGCCAGCAGCTCCCTCCGGGGGACTAGCTCCATTCAGTACTTC.

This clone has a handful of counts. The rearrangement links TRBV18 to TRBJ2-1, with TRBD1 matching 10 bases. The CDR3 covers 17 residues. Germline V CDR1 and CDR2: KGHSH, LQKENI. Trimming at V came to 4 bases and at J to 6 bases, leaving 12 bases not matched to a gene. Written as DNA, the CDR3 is TGTGCCAGCTCACAACATGCCGGGACAGGGGTAGGCAATGAGCAGTTCTTC. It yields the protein CASSQHAGTGVGNEQFF.

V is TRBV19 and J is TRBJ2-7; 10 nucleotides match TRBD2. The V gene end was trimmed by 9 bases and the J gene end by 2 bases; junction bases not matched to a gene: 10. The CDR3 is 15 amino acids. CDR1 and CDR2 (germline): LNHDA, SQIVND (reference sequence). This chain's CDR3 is CASARSSGGTYEQYF. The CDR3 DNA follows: TGTGCCAGCGCGCGCTCTAGCGGGGGAACCTACGAGCAGTACTTC.

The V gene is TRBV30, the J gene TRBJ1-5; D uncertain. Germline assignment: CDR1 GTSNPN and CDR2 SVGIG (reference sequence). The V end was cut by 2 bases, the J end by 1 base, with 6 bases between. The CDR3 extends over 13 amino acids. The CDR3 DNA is TGTGCCTGGAGTATAGGGAGCAATCAGCCCCAGCATTTT. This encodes CAWSIGSNQPQHF.

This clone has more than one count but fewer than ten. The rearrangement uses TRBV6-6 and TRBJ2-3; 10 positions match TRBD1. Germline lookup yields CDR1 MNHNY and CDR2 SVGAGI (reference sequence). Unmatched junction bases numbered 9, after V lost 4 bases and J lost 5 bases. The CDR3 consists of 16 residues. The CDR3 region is CASSLPGQGNRDTQYF. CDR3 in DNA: TGTGCCAGCAGTTTACCGGGACAGGGGAATCGAGATACGCAGTATTTT.

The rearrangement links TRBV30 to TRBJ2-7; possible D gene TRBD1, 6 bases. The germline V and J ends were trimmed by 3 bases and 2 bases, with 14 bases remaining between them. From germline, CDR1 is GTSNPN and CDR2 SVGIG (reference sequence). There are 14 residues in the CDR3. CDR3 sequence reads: CAWRGGQRPYEQYF. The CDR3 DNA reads TGTGCCTGGAGAGGAGGACAGAGACCCTACGAGCAGTACTTC.

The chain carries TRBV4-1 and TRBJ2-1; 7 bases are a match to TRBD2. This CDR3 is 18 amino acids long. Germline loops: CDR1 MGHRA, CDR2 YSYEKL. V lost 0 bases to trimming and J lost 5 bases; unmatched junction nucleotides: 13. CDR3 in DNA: TGCGCCAGCAGCCAAGAGGGCCGCTCTCTAGCGGTTCACAATGAGCAGTTCTTC. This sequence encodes CASSQEGRSLAVHNEQFF.

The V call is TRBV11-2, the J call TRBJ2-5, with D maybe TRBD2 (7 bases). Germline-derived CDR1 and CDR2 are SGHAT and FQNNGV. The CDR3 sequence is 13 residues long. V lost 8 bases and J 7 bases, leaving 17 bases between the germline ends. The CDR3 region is CASSAGAQGTQYF. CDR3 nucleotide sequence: TGTGCCAGCTCGGCGGGGGCCCAGGGGACCCAGTACTTC.

CDR3 residues: CASSPWGGLYEQYF. CDR3 bases: TGTGCCAGCTCACCATGGGGGGGCCTATACGAGCAGTACTTC. J is TRBJ2-7 and V is TRBV18, with TRBD2 as a possible D gene (7 bases). This CDR3 comprises 14 residues. Trimming stripped 2 bases from V and 4 bases from J, with 12 bases between. CDR1 and CDR2 from the germline V gene are KGHSH and LQKENI.

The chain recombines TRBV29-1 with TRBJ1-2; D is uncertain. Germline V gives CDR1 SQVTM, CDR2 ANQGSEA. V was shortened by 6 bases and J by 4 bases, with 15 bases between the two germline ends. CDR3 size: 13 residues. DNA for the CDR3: TGCAGCGTGGTTGTGCCGGGGTTCTATGGCTACACCTTC. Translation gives CSVVVPGFYGYTF. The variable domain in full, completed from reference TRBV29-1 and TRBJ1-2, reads SAVISQKPSRDICQRGTSLTIQCQVDSQVTMMFWYRQQPGQSLTLIATANQGSEATYESGFVIDKFPISRPNLTFSTLTVSNMSPEDSSIYLCSVVVPGFYGYTFGSGTRLTVV.

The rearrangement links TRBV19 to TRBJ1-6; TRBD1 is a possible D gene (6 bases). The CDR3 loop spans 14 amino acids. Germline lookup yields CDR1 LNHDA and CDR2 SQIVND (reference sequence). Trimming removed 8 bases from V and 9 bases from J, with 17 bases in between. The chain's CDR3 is CASHHDRSGSPLHF. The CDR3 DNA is TGTGCCAGTCATCACGACAGGTCCGGTTCACCCCTCCACTTT. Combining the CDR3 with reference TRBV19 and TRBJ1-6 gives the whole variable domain DGGITQSPKYLFRKEGQNVTLSCEQNLNHDAMYWYRQDPGQGLRLIYYSQIVNDFQKGDIAEGYSVSREKKESFPLTVTSAQKNPTAFYLCASHHDRSGSPLHFGNGTRLTVT.

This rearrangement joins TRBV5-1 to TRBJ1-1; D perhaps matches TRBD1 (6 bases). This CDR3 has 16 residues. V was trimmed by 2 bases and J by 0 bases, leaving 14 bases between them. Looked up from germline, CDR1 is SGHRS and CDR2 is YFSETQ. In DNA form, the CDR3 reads TGCGCCAGCAGCTTTTGGGCAGGGGATATGAACACTGAAGCTTTCTTT. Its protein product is CASSFWAGDMNTEAFF.

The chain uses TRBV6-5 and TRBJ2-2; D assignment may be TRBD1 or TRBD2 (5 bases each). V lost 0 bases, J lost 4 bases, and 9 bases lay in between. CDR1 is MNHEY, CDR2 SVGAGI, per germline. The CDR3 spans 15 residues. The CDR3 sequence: CASSYSGAGTGELFF. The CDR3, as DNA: TGTGCCAGCAGTTACTCAGGGGCGGGCACCGGGGAGCTGTTTTTT.